This record covers a single T cell receptor (beta chain). The sample originates from a study of blood T cell repertoires in COVID-19. Across the whole study: COVID-19 samples, acute and convalescent, were from the United States, Italy and Spain.

Authors' processing steps: Nucleated cell counts were estimated from reference gene primer amplification. Repertoires were generated with immunoSEQ multiplex PCR, while TCRdb's copy carries only in-frame clones and drops some. D and trimming were read from the DNA, whereas the V and J calls and clone size are those reported in that table. Among some 320,000 clones listed, 85% to 90% were seen once. CDR1 is GTSNPN, CDR2 SVGIG, per germline (reference sequence). The CDR3 runs to 18 residues. Trimming took 1 base from V and 9 from J, leaving 28 bases between them. Recruits, aged roughly 18 to 95 years, lived in 24 US areas. People in the exposed group encountered a COVID-19 case within 2 weeks before entering the study.

The J gene is TRBJ2-1, the V gene TRBV30; the D gene is possibly TRBD1 (5 bases). Input material: PBMCs or T cells enriched from blood (not recorded which). The source of this sequence is a woman in her 50s who had been exposed to COVID-19. The CDR3: CAWSGERGSLRLQSEQFF. The CDR3 region has the DNA TGTGCCTGGAGTGGAGAAAGGGGCAGCCTTCGCCTACAATCTGAGCAGTTCTTC.